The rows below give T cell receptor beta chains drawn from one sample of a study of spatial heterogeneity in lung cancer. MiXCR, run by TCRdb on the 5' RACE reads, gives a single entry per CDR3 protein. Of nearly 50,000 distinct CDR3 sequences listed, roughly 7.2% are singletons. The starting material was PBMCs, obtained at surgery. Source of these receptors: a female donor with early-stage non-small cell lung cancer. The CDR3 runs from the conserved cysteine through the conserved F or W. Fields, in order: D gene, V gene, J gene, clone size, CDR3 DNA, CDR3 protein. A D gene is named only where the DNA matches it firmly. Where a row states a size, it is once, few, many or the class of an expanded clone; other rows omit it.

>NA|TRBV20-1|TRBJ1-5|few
TGCAGTGCTAGTGGGCCAGGACGGATCAATCAGCCCCAGCATTTT
CSASGPGRINQPQHF
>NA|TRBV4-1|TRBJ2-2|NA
TGCGCCAGCAAAGCGGAGATCTACACCGGGGAGCTGTTTTTT
CASKAEIYTGELFF
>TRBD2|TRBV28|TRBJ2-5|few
TGTGCCAGCAGCCCCCGGACTAGCGCCGCGGGGCGGGAGAAAGAGACCCAGTACTTC
CASSPRTSAAGREKETQYF
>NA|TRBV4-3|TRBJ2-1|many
TGCGCCAGCAGCCTCCAGGGGGGGAGAGGGGGGTACAATGAGCAGTTCTTC
CASSLQGGRGGYNEQFF
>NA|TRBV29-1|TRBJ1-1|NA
TGCAGCGTGGTACGGGGTCGAGTTGACCCCGGGACAAGAAACACTGAAGCTTTCTTT
CSVVRGRVDPGTRNTEAFF
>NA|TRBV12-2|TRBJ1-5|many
TGTGCAAGTCGCTTAGCCCACGGGCAGGACGGATATAGCAATCAGCCCCAGCATTTT
CASRLAHGQDGYSNQPQHF
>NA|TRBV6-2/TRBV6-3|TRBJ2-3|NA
TGTGCCAGCAGTTCTCAAACAGATACGCAGTATTTT
CASSSQTDTQYF
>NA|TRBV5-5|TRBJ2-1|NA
TGTGCCAGCAGCTTGGAGGGATACTCCTACAATGAGCAGTTCTTC
CASSLEGYSYNEQFF
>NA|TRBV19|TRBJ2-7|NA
TGTGCCAGTAGTAGTGCCTTTGGACCCTCCGCCGAGCAGTACTTC
CASSSAFGPSAEQYF
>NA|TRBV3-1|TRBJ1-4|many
TGTGCCAGCAGCCAAGATCCGACAGCAACTAATGAAAAACTGTTTTTT
CASSQDPTATNEKLFF
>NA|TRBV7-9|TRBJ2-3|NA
TGTGCCAGCAGACCCTACAGGTTAGACACAGATACGCAGTATTTT
CASRPYRLDTDTQYF
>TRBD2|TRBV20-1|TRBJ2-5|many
TGCAGTGCCTTTAACCCGACTAGCGGGGGGGAGACCCAGTACTTC
CSAFNPTSGGETQYF
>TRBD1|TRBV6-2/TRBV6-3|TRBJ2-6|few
TGTGCCAGCAGGGGGGGACAGGGGCTGTCTGGGGCCAACGTCCTGACTTTC
CASRGGQGLSGANVLTF
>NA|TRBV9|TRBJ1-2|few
TGTGCCAGCCCCGTCTGGAAAAACGGCTACACCTTC
CASPVWKNGYTF
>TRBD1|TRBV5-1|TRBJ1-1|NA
TGCGCCAGCAGCTTGGTGACAGGGAAGGACACTGAAGCTTTCTTT
CASSLVTGKDTEAFF
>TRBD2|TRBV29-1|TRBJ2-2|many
TGCAGCGTTAGGATAGCGGGGGGGCCCGACACCGGGGAGCTGTTTTTT
CSVRIAGGPDTGELFF
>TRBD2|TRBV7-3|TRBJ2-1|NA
TGTGCCAGCAGCCCGAATTGGGGCGGGGGGGCGATCGAGCAGTTCTTC
CASSPNWGGGAIEQFF
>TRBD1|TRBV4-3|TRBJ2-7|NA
TGCGCCAGCAGCCAAGATAAACAGGGGGACTACGAGCAGTACTTC
CASSQDKQGDYEQYF
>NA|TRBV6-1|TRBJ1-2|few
TGTGCCAGCAGTGAAGATCGGACGGCTTACTATGGCTACACCTTC
CASSEDRTAYYGYTF
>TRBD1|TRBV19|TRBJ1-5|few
TGTGCCAGTAGGCGGACAGGGGACAATCAGCCCCAGCATTTT
CASRRTGDNQPQHF
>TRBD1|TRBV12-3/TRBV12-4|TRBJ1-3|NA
TGTGCCAGCAGTCAAAGACAGGGGGCAGGTGGAAACACCATATATTTT
CASSQRQGAGGNTIYF
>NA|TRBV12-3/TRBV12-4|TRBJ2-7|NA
TGTGCCAGCAGCGGGGCGATCTCCTACGAGCAGTACTTC
CASSGAISYEQYF
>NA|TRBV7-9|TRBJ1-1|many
TGTGCCAGCAGCTTAATCTCAGGAGGGGCCGGAGTTGGGGAAGCTTTCTTT
CASSLISGGAGVGEAFF
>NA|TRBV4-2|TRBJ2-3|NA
TGTGCCAGCAGCCATCGCGAGGGCCTCGCGCAGTATTTT
CASSHREGLAQYF
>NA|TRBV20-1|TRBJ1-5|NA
TGCAGTGCTAGTAGGGGAGGGGGGGTGACCCAAAGCAATCAGCCCCAGCATTTT
CSASRGGGVTQSNQPQHF
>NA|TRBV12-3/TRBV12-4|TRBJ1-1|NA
TGTGCCAGCAGCCCTTCCCCCAGGGGAACTGAAGCTTTCTTT
CASSPSPRGTEAFF
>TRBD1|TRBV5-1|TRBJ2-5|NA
TGCGCCAGCAGCCCCGACAGGGGGGAGACCCAGTACTTC
CASSPDRGETQYF
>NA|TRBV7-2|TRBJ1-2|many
TGTGCCAGCAGCTTAGTCCCCGACACGAACTATGGCTACACCTTC
CASSLVPDTNYGYTF
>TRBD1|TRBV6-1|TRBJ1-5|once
TGTGCCAGCAGTTGGACAGGGGGCAACCAGCCCCAGCATTTT
CASSWTGGNQPQHF
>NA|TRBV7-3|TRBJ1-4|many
TGTGCCAGCAGCTTAAGATTGAGGCGCAGGGATGAAAAACTGTTTTTT
CASSLRLRRRDEKLFF
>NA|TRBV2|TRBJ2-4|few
TGTGCCAGCAGCCCCGATCTAAACATTCAGTACTTC
CASSPDLNIQYF
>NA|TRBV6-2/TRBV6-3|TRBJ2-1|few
TGTGCCAGCAGTGACGGACGCGGGACCTGGCAGTTCTTC
CASSDGRGTWQFF
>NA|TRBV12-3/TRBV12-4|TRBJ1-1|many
TGTGCCAGCAGCCTGGGACGTTTTGAAGCTTTCTTT
CASSLGRFEAFF
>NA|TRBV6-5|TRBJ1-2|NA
TGTGCCAGCAGTTACGTTGCCCGCGTTGCGGGGTACAATAGCTATGGCTACACCTTC
CASSYVARVAGYNSYGYTF
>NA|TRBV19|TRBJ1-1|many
TGTGCCAGTAGTCCACGGAACACTGAAGCTTTCTTT
CASSPRNTEAFF
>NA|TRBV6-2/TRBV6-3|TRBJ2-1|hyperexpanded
TGTGCCAGCAGTCGGACAGACAACAATGAGCAGTTCTTC
CASSRTDNNEQFF
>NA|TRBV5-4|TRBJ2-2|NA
TGTGCCAGCAGCATTGAGGGGGGGGAGCTGTTTTTT
CASSIEGGELFF
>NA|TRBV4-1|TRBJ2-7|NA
TGCGCCAGCAGCCAGGCCAACAGGGGAGGCTACGAGCAGTACTTC
CASSQANRGGYEQYF
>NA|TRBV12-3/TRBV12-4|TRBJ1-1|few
TGTGCCAGCAACGACGACAGGCACACTGAAGCTTTCTTT
CASNDDRHTEAFF
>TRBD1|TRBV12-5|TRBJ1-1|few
TGTGCTAGTGGACTCCAGGGGGTAACTGAAGCTTTCTTT
CASGLQGVTEAFF
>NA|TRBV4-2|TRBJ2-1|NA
TGTGCCAGCAGCCAAGATGTCAGATACGAGCAGTTCTTC
CASSQDVRYEQFF
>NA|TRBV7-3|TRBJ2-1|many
TGTGCCAGCAGCTTAATGCTCCCGGGGCGCAATGAGCAGTTCTTC
CASSLMLPGRNEQFF
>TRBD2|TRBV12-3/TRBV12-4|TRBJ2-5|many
TGTGCCAGCAGTTTCCCCAGCGGGGGGGCGCGGGAGACCCAGTACTTC
CASSFPSGGARETQYF
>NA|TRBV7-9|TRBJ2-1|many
TGTGCCAGCAGCCCTGCAGGAAGTGGTGAGCAGTTCTTC
CASSPAGSGEQFF
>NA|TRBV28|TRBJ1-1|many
TGTGCCAGCAGTTTGCAGGGTGCGCCTGAAGCTTTCTTT
CASSLQGAPEAFF
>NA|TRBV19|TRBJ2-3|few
TGTGCCAGTAGTATTCAAGATACGCAGTATTTT
CASSIQDTQYF
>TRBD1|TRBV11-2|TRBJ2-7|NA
TGTGCCAGCAGCTTGGCCGCAGGGACAGGGAGGGAGCAGTACTTC
CASSLAAGTGREQYF
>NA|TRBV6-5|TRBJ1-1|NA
TGTGCCAGCAGTTACTCGGGGGATCCGAACACTGAAGCTTTCTTT
CASSYSGDPNTEAFF
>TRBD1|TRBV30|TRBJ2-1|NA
TGTGCCTGGAGCTACCACAGGGGCAATGAGCAGTTCTTC
CAWSYHRGNEQFF
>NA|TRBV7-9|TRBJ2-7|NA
TGTGCCAGCAGCTTGATATCGGACAGCCGCGAGCAGTACTTC
CASSLISDSREQYF
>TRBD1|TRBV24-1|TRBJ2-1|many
TGTGCCACCAGTGACCGACAGGGGGCGAGCTACAATGAGCAGTTCTTC
CATSDRQGASYNEQFF
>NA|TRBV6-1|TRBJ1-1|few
TGTGCCAGCGGTGAGACGTACACTGAAGCTTTCTTT
CASGETYTEAFF
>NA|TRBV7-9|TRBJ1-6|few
TGTGCCAGCAGCTTAGCGCCCCTAGATTCACCCCTCCACTTT
CASSLAPLDSPLHF
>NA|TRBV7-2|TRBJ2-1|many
TGTGCCAGCAGCTTAGATGGCTCCTACAATGAGCAGTTCTTC
CASSLDGSYNEQFF